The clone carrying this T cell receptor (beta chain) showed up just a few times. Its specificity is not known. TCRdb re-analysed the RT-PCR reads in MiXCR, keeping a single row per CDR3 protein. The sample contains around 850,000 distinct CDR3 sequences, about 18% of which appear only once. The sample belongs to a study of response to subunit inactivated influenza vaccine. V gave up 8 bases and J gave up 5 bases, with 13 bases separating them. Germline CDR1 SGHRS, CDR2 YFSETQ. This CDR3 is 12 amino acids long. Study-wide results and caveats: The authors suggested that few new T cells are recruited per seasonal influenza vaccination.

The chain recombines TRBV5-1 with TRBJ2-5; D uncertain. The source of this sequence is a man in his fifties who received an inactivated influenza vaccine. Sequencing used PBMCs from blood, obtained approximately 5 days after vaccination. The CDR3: CASTDVMETQYF. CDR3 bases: TGCGCCAGTACGGACGTCATGGAGACCCAGTACTTC.